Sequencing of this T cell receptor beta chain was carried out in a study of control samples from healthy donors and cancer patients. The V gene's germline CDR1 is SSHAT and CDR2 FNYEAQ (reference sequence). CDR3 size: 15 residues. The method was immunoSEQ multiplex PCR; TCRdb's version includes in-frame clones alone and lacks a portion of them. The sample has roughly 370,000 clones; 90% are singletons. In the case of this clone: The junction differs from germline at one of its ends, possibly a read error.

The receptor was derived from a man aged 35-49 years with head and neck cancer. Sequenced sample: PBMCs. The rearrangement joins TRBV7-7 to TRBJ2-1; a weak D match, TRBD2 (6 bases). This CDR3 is CASSLNAEGHGEQFF. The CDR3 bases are TGTGCTAGCAGCTTAAATGCGGAGGGCCATGGGGAGCAGTTCTTC. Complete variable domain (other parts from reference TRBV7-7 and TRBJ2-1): GAGVSQSPRYKVTKRGQDVTLRCDPISSHATLYWYQQALGQGPEFLTYFNYEAQPDKSGLPSDRFSAERPEGSISTLTIQRTEQRDSAMYRCASSLNAEGHGEQFFGPGTRLTVL.